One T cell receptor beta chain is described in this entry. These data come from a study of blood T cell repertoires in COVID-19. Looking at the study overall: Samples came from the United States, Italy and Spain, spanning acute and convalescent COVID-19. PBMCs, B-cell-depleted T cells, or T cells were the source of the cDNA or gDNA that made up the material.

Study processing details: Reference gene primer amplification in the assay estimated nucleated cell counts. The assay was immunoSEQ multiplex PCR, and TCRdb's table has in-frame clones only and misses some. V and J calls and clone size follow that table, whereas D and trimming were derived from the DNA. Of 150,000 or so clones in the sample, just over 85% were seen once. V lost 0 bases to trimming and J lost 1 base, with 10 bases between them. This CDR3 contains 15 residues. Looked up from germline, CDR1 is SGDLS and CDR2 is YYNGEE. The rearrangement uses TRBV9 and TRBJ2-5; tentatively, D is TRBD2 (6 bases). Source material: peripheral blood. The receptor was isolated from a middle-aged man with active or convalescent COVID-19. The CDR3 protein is CASSVAPTSQETQYF. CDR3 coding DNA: TGTGCCAGCAGCGTAGCTCCGACTAGCCAAGAGACCCAGTACTTC.